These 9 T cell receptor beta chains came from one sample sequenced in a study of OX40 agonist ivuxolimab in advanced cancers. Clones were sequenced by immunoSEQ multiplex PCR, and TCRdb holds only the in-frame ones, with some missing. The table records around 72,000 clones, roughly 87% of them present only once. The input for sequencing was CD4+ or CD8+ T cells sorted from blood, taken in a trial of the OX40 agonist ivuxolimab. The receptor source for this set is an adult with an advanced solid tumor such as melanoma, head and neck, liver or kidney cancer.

For the CDR3, the DNA is TGTGCCAGCTCATCCAGGGGTCAACAAGAGACCCAGTACTTC. This sequence encodes CASSSRGQQETQYF. This chain uses TRBV18 with TRBJ2-5, with D possibly TRBD1 on 6 matching bases. CDR3 size: 14 residues. Deletions cut 5 bases from V and 2 bases from J, with 12 bases between. Germline CDR1 KGHSH, CDR2 LQKENI.

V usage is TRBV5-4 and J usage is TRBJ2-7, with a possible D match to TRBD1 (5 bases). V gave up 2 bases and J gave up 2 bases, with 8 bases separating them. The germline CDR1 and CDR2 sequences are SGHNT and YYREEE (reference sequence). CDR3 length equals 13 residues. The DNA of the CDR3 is TGTGCCAGCAGCTTTAGCAGGGCCTACGAGCAGTACTTC. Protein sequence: CASSFSRAYEQYF.

The CDR3 sequence: CASSETSGGNTQYF. For the CDR3, the DNA is TGTGCCAGCAGTGAAACCTCAGGGGGGAATACGCAGTATTTT. The V gene is TRBV2, the J gene TRBJ2-3; D perhaps matches TRBD1 (7 bases). Germline V gene lookup returns CDR1 SNHLY and CDR2 FYNNEI. Trimming pared 2 bases from V and 7 bases from J, leaving 13 bases between. The CDR3 extends over 14 amino acids. Full variable domain (rest looked up from reference TRBV2 and TRBJ2-3): EPEVTQTPSHQVTQMGQEVILRCVPISNHLYFYWYRQILGQKVEFLVSFYNNEISEKSEIFDDQFSVERPDGSNFTLKIRSTKLEDSAMYFCASSETSGGNTQYFGPGTRLTVL.

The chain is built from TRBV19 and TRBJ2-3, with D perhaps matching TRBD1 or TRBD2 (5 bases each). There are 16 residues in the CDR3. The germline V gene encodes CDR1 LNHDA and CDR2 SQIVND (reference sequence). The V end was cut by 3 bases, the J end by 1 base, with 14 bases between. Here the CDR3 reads CASSIVGTYRTDTQYF. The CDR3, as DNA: TGTGCCAGTAGTATTGTAGGGACCTACCGCACAGATACGCAGTATTTT.

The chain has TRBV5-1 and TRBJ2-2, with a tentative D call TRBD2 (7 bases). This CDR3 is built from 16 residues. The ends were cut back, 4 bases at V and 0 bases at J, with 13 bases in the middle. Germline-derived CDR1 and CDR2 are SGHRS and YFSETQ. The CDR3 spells CASSPWGGANTGELFF. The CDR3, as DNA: TGCGCCAGCAGCCCCTGGGGGGGCGCGAACACCGGGGAGCTGTTTTTT.

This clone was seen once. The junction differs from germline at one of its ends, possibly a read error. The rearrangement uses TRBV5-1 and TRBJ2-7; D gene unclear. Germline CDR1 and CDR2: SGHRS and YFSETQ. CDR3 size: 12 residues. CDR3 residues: CASSTLGYEQYF. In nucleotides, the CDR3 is TGTGCCAGCAGCACCCTTGGCTACGAGCAGTACTTC.

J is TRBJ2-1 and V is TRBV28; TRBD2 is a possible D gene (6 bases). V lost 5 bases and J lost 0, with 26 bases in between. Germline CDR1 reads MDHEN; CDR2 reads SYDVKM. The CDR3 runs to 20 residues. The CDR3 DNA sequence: TGTGCCAGCAGTCACGAGCCCAGGAGGGCCGAACTGAGCTCCTACAATGAGCAGTTCTTC. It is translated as CASSHEPRRAELSSYNEQFF.

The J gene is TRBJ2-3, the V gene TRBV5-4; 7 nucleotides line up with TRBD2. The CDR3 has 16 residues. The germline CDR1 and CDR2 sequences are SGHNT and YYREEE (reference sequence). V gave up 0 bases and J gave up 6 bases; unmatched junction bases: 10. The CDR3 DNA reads TGTGCCAGCAGCTTGGGGGAGGGAAGGTACTCCGATACGCAGTATTTT. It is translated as CASSLGEGRYSDTQYF.

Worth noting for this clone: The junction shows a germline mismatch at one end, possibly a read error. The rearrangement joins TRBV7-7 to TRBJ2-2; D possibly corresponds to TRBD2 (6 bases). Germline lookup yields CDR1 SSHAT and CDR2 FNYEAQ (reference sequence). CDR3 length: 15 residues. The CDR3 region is CASSPTGTDTGELFF. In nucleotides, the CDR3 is TGTGCTAGCAGCCCTACCGGGACTGACACCGGGGAGCTGTTTTTT.